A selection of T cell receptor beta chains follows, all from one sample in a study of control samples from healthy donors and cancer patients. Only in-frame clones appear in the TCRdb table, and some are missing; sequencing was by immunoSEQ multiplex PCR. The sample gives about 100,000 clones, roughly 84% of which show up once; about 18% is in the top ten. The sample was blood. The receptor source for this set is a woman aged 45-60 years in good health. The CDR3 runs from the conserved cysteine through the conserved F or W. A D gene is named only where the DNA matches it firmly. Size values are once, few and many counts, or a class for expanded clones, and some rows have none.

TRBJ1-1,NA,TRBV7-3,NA,CASSLERDTEAFF,TGTGCCAGCAGCTTAGAGAGGGACACTGAAGCTTTCTTT
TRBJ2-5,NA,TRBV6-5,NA,CASSYQETQYF,TGTGCCAGCAGTTACCAAGAGACCCAGTACTTC
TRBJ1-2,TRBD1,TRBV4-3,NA,CASSQDIRTGVFSSGYTF,TGCGCCAGCAGCCAAGATATAAGGACAGGGGTGTTTTCTTCTGGCTACACCTTC
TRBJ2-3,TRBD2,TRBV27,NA,CASIFSGRATDTQYF,TGTGCCAGCATTTTTAGTGGGAGGGCCACAGATACGCAGTATTTT
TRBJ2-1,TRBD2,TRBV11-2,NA,CASSLRTSGSGNEQFF,TGTGCCAGCAGCTTAAGGACTAGCGGGAGTGGTAATGAGCAGTTCTTC
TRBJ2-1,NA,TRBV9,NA,CASSLQQGPSYNEQFF,TGTGCCAGCAGCCTCCAACAGGGCCCCTCCTACAATGAGCAGTTCTTC
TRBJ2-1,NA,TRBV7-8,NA,CASSLLSANEQFF,TGTGCCAGCAGCCTGTTATCTGCAAATGAGCAGTTCTTC
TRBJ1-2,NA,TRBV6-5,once,CASRDGTRNYYGYTF,TGTGCCAGCAGGGACGGGACACGCAATTACTATGGCTACACCTTC
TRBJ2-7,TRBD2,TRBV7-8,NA,CASSAGLARHEQYF,TGTGCCAGCAGCGCGGGACTAGCAAGGCACGAGCAGTACTTC
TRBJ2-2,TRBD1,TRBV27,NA,CASTRQGSPGELFF,TGTGCCAGCACCAGACAGGGCAGTCCCGGGGAGCTGTTTTTT
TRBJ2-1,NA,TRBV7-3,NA,CASRGGGLNEQFF,TGTGCCAGCAGGGGGGGAGGTCTGAATGAGCAGTTCTTC
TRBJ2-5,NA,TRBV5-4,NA,CASSDWRGRQETQYF,TGTGCCAGCAGCGACTGGCGGGGGCGGCAAGAGACCCAGTACTTC
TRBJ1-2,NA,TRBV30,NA,CAWSVMHYGYTF,TGTGCCTGGAGTGTAATGCACTATGGCTACACCTTC
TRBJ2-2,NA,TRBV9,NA,CASSPQLGASGELFF,TGTGCCAGCAGCCCCCAATTGGGAGCCAGCGGGGAGCTGTTTTTT
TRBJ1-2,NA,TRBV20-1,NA,CSTQVTYGYTF,TGCAGTACCCAGGTCACCTATGGCTACACCTTC
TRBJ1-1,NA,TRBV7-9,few,CAYGATEAFF,TGTGCCTACGGGGCAACTGAAGCTTTCTTT
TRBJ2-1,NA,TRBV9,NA,CASSVASSGSGYNEQFF,TGTGCCAGCAGCGTAGCTTCCTCCGGGTCGGGCTACAATGAGCAGTTCTTC
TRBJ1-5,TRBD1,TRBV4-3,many,CASSQDRGTGVGNQPQHF,TGCGCCAGCAGCCAAGATCGAGGGACAGGGGTAGGCAATCAGCCCCAGCATTTT
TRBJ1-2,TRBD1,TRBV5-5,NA,CASSPPGTGFGYTF,TGTGCCAGCAGCCCGCCCGGGACAGGGTTTGGCTACACCTTC
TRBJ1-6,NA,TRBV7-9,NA,CASSLGSYNSPLHF,TGTGCCAGCAGCTTGGGCTCCTATAATTCACCCCTCCACTTT
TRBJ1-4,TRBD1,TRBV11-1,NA,CASSFGQGVKEKLFF,TGTGCCAGCAGCTTCGGACAGGGTGTGAAGGAAAAACTGTTTTTT
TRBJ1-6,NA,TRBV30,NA,CAWSSSGSPLHF,TGTGCCTGGAGTTCATCAGGGTCACCCCTCCACTTT
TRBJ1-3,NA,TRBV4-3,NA,CASSPVRDSGNTIYF,TGCGCCAGCAGCCCGGTCAGGGACTCTGGAAACACCATATATTTT
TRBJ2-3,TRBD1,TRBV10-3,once,CAISDRDRGTYTQYF,TGTGCCATCAGTGACCGGGACAGGGGGACGTATACGCAGTATTTT
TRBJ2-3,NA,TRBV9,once,CASSQEDTQYF,TGTGCCAGCAGCCAAGAAGATACGCAGTATTTT
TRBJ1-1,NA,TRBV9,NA,CASSLDKNTEAFF,TGTGCCAGCAGCCTGGACAAAAACACTGAAGCTTTCTTT
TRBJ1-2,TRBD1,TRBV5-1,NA,CASSPRTGEREGYTF,TGCGCCAGCAGCCCAAGGACAGGGGAAAGAGAAGGCTACACCTTC
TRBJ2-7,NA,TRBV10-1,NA,CASSEGGAGTPEQYF,TGCGCCAGCAGTGAAGGTGGGGCAGGGACCCCCGAGCAGTACTTC
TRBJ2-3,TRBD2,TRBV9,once,CASGGRAGGTDTQYF,TGTGCCAGCGGAGGGAGGGCGGGCGGAACAGATACGCAGTATTTT
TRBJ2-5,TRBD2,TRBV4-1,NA,CASSQPLAGSRETQYF,TGCGCCAGCAGCCAACCACTAGCGGGGTCCCGAGAGACCCAGTACTTC
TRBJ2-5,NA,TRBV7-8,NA,CASSPYQETQYF,TGTGCCAGCAGCCCCTACCAAGAGACCCAGTACTTC
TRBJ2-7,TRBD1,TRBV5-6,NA,CASSPDRGRINEQYF,TGTGCCAGCAGCCCGGACAGGGGGCGCATCAACGAGCAGTACTTC
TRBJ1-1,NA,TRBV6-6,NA,CASFKGYTEAFF,TGTGCCAGCTTCAAGGGGTACACTGAAGCTTTCTTT
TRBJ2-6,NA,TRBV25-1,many,CASSVGANVLTF,TGTGCCAGCAGTGTAGGGGCCAACGTCCTGACTTTC
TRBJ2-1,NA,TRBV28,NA,CASSLRTLQFF,TGTGCCAGCAGTTTACGGACTTTGCAGTTCTTC